This T cell receptor (beta chain) was identified in a study of a mutant IDH1 vaccine in newly diagnosed glioma. For the study at large: Every participant had undergone radiotherapy, temozolomide, or both before, and most underwent both. Overall study results and limits: The authors found pseudoprogression apparently unrelated to changes in top peripheral T cell clonotypes.

Clones were sequenced by immunoSEQ multiplex PCR, and TCRdb holds only the in-frame ones, with some missing. The sample yields roughly 60,000 clones, under 85% seen once. This clone showed up just once. What it binds is not known. Time point specified: week 11, during vaccination. Vaccination used 300 ug of mutant IDH1 20-mer peptide per dose, with topical imiquimod. New WHO grade 3 or 4 astrocytomas that were IDH1-mutant and ATRX-lost occurred in the donors. Germline V gene sequence: CDR1 SNHLY, CDR2 FYNNEI. V trimming: 3 bases; J trimming: 3 bases; junction bases outside the gene matches: 9. CDR3 length: 16 residues.

Sequenced material: PBMCs, taken from a glioma patient whose treatment included an IDH1 peptide vaccine. This chain links TRBV2 with TRBJ1-1, with TRBD1 matching over 8 bases. This sequence was found in a young man with glioma. The CDR3 loop is CASSDPGTGGDTEAFF. In DNA form, the CDR3 reads TGTGCCAGCAGTGATCCTGGCACAGGGGGTGACACTGAAGCTTTCTTT.